This TCR beta chain was observed in a study of post-analysis software for immune sequencing data. Germline lookup yields CDR1 MGHRA and CDR2 YSYEKL. Trimming shortened V by 5 bases and J by 2 bases, and 13 bases separated the two germline ends. This CDR3 comprises 14 residues. Worth noting for this clonotype: The antigen is unknown.

The authors incorporated unique molecular identifiers into the TCR beta cDNA libraries. When about 1 to 11 million T cells were used, they gave hundreds of thousands of cDNA molecules. One entry per CDR3 protein, called by TCRdb with MiXCR from the PCR reads. The sample lists more than 350,000 distinct CDR3 sequences, approximately 42% occurring once. Findings and caveats of the study: Those samples that were prepared in the same batch co-clustered strongly by F measure. Versus controls, multiple sclerosis patients showed significantly lower diversity (normalized Chao1). Four or five TRBV segments occurring more often in patients than controls included TRBV5-6, TRBV5-1 and TRBV20-1.

The receptor's source is a girl aged 2-15 years with multiple sclerosis. Source material: blood. The V and J genes are TRBV4-1 and TRBJ2-7; D possibly corresponds to TRBD2 (6 bases). This CDR3 is CASSFLGGTYEQYF. In DNA, the CDR3 is TGCGCCAGCAGCTTCTTGGGGGGTACCTACGAGCAGTACTTC.